The source of this TCR beta chain is a study of monozygotic twins with inflammatory bowel disease (dated by TCRdb to between 2018 and 2021). As for the study more broadly: In total, roughly 30 monozygotic twin pairs made up the full study: 19 Danish pairs, all IBD-discordant, plus nine German pairs, of which four were IBD-concordant and five were IBD-discordant. Disease-associated traits were sought mainly through comparisons between IBD patients and their genetically identical healthy co-twins within discordant pairs. Each individual had, on average, about 151 000 unique TCRalpha sequences and 181 000 unique TCRbeta sequences available for analysis. The investigation overall reported the following: Repertoire similarity did not differ between concordant and discordant twins, possibly due to limited statistical power. No single strong signal or clonotype linked to IBD turned up in the results, so the idea that one exists was not supported. Differing immunosuppressive treatments among patients may have added background noise and inter-individual variability to the repertoires. A decrease in TCRbeta repertoire diversity, as measured by inverse Simpson index, was observed in IBD patients compared with their healthy co-twins. Distinction between different T cell subtypes could not be achieved in the analysis. Compared with healthy twins, IBD patients shared fewer clonotypes with other individuals, and the difference was most pronounced in patients with signs of disease activity.

The library was obtained by 5' RACE. Preparation of each TCR library used about 4,000 ng of total RNA. For each sample, cDNA synthesis was carried out in eight separate reactions using SMARTScribe reverse transcriptase. During cDNA synthesis, template switching introduced unique molecular identifiers that contained a 6-nucleotide sample barcode. Two nested PCRs of 16 and 9 cycles amplified the TCRalpha and TCRbeta cDNA, and bead purification followed each PCR. Before amplification, cDNA was treated with uracil DNA-glycosylase and purified using the QIAquick PCR purification kit. The second PCR added Illumina TruSeq-compatible adapters along with sample-specific barcodes. TapeStation and Qubit were used to check library quality and concentration, and 4.5 to 6 ng of each library was pooled. Sequencing of pooled libraries was carried out on an Illumina HiSeq2500 single-index Rapid Run using 2 x 100 bp reads and custom sequencing primers. The original pipeline was this. MiGEC version 1.2.6 was used for UMI-based consensus assembly to correct PCR and sequencing errors. V(D)J alignment, clonotype assembly and CDR3 extraction were performed with MiXCR version 2.1.1. To normalise gene usage, clonotype sharing and MAIT/NKT TCR abundance, the analysis used the top 1000, 10 000 and 20 000 clonotypes per sample. After downsampling to 27 000 UMIs, diversity was calculated as the inverse Simpson index using the vegan R package. Paired Mann-Whitney U tests were applied to discordant twin pairs, with Benjamini-Hochberg correction for multiple testing. TCRdb reprocessed the reads and lists each CDR3 protein sequence as a single entry, with no DNA. The V and J calls, along with clone size, are taken from TCRdb and not from the paper's own processing. This sample's table lists some 200,000 distinct CDR3 sequences. The ten biggest clones cover under 8.5% of the sample.

From each donor, an approximately 2.5 ml peripheral blood sample was drawn into PAXgene tubes and stored at -80 degrees C. Without T cell sorting, total RNA was isolated from whole blood using the PAXgene blood miRNA kit on an automated QIAcube. Peripheral blood from monozygotic twin pairs concordant or discordant for inflammatory bowel disease was subjected to deep TCRalpha and TCRbeta repertoire profiling with unique molecular barcoding. Smoking habits were recorded for all twin pairs, and each individual was classified as a current, former or never smoker. Details on this clonotype: This receptor's antigen is unknown.

The CDR3 has 16 amino acids, counting the end cysteine and phenylalanine. DNA is not recorded here. The germline V gene provides CDR1 SGHTA and CDR2 FQGNSA. The receptor's source is a human donor with ulcerative colitis or Crohn's disease, or a healthy co-twin of an affected twin (not recorded which). The rearranged chain carries TRBV7-2 and TRBJ2-5; TCRdb returns TRBD1, unconfirmable since there is no DNA. Sequencing used blood. CDR3 protein: CASSLARDPGRETQYF.